This T cell receptor (beta chain) derives from a study of human thymus T cells. Thymic tissue was derived from resections collected during corrective heart surgery. Germline V lookup: CDR1 MNHEY, CDR2 SVGAGI. Trimming took off 8 bases at V and 0 bases at J, with 14 bases between the two ends. The CDR3 consists of 14 residues. Clones were sequenced by immunoSEQ multiplex PCR, and TCRdb holds only the in-frame ones, with some missing. The sample comprises roughly 130,000 clones, around 94% of which are singletons, and under 0.025% rests with the top ten. Notes on this clone: What it recognizes is unknown.

Study findings and constraints: Seemingly biased V and J gene usage marked thymic and blood repertoires.

The sequence came from a boy under two years old with a congenital heart defect but otherwise immunologically healthy. This chain connects TRBV6-5 to TRBJ2-7; TRBD2 is a possible D gene (6 bases). The sequencing input was thymus tissue. The CDR3 DNA follows: TGTGCCAGCGGAGGGGCCCCCTTCTCCTACGAGCAGTACTTC. Residues: CASGGAPFSYEQYF.